This is a list of T cell receptor beta chains from one sample in a study of blood T cell repertoires in COVID-19. Method: immunoSEQ multiplex PCR; TCRdb's copy keeps in-frame clones and lacks some. The table includes about 190,000 clones, approximately 91% detected once. The sample taken for sequencing was peripheral blood. The receptors originated from a woman in her thirties or forties who had recovered from COVID-19. Both conserved end residues are part of each CDR3. The D gene is left open where the match is weak. Some rows have no size entry. The others give once, few or many, or a class for an expanded clone.

D gene: TRBD1; clone size: NA; V gene: TRBV11-3; J gene: TRBJ2-2; CDR3 DNA: TGTGCCAGCAGCCCCCGGGACAGGGAGGGGACCGGGGAGCTGTTTTTT; CDR3 protein: CASSPRDREGTGELFF
D gene: NA; clone size: NA; V gene: TRBV28; J gene: TRBJ2-3; CDR3 DNA: TGTGCCAGCAGTTTACAGTTTGCGCAGTATTTT; CDR3 protein: CASSLQFAQYF
D gene: TRBD1; clone size: once; V gene: TRBV18; J gene: TRBJ1-2; CDR3 DNA: TGTGCCAGCTCCCCAAGTGGACAGGGTCCTTATGGCTACACCTTC; CDR3 protein: CASSPSGQGPYGYTF
D gene: NA; clone size: NA; V gene: TRBV11-2; J gene: TRBJ2-1; CDR3 DNA: TGTGCCAGCAGCTCAGTGGCGGCTTACAATGAGCAGTTCTTC; CDR3 protein: CASSSVAAYNEQFF
D gene: NA; clone size: NA; V gene: TRBV11-1; J gene: TRBJ2-2; CDR3 DNA: TGTGCCAGCAGCCTCGGACAGCTGAACACCGGGGAGCTGTTTTTT; CDR3 protein: CASSLGQLNTGELFF
D gene: TRBD1; clone size: NA; V gene: TRBV7-2; J gene: TRBJ2-2; CDR3 DNA: TGTGCCAGCAGCTTAGCCCTTGGGACAGGGAGCACCGGGGAGCTGTTTTTT; CDR3 protein: CASSLALGTGSTGELFF
D gene: NA; clone size: NA; V gene: TRBV5-1; J gene: TRBJ2-3; CDR3 DNA: TGCGCCAGCAGCTCGGCAGGGTTGGGCACAGATACGCAGTATTTT; CDR3 protein: CASSSAGLGTDTQYF
D gene: TRBD2; clone size: NA; V gene: TRBV5-1; J gene: TRBJ2-1; CDR3 DNA: TGCGCCAGCAGCTTGGATGCGCGGACTAGCGGGCATGAGCAGTTCTTC; CDR3 protein: CASSLDARTSGHEQFF
D gene: TRBD1; clone size: NA; V gene: TRBV30; J gene: TRBJ1-5; CDR3 DNA: TGTGCCTGGAGTATGGGACAGGGACCAAATCAGCCCCAGCATTTT; CDR3 protein: CAWSMGQGPNQPQHF
D gene: TRBD1; clone size: NA; V gene: TRBV10-3; J gene: TRBJ1-5; CDR3 DNA: TGTGCCATCAGCCCGGGACAGGAGATCTATAGCAATCAGCCCCAGCATTTT; CDR3 protein: CAISPGQEIYSNQPQHF
D gene: TRBD2; clone size: once; V gene: TRBV12-5; J gene: TRBJ2-1; CDR3 DNA: TGTGCTAGTGGGACTAGCGGGTACAATGAGCAGTTCTTC; CDR3 protein: CASGTSGYNEQFF
D gene: NA; clone size: NA; V gene: TRBV15; J gene: TRBJ1-3; CDR3 DNA: TGTGCCACCAGCAGAGGTGGTGCAGGGCTCGACACCATATATTTT; CDR3 protein: CATSRGGAGLDTIYF
D gene: NA; clone size: NA; V gene: TRBV11-2; J gene: TRBJ2-7; CDR3 DNA: TGTGCCAGCAGCTTAGCTGGGACAACCTTCTCCTACGAGCAGTACTTC; CDR3 protein: CASSLAGTTFSYEQYF
D gene: TRBD1; clone size: NA; V gene: TRBV7-3; J gene: TRBJ2-6; CDR3 DNA: TGTGCCAGCAGCTTAACCCCTGGGACAGTCACCTCTGGGGCCAACGTCCTGACTTTC; CDR3 protein: CASSLTPGTVTSGANVLTF
D gene: NA; clone size: NA; V gene: TRBV18; J gene: TRBJ2-3; CDR3 DNA: TGTGCCAGCTCAAGGAGGGTGGAGGATACGCAGTATTTT; CDR3 protein: CASSRRVEDTQYF
D gene: TRBD1; clone size: once; V gene: TRBV29-1; J gene: TRBJ2-2; CDR3 DNA: TGCAGCGTCCCCGGGACAGGGGGCTATACCGGGGAGCTGTTTTTT; CDR3 protein: CSVPGTGGYTGELFF
D gene: TRBD1; clone size: NA; V gene: TRBV7-6; J gene: TRBJ1-5; CDR3 DNA: TGTGCCAGCAGCTTAGCCGGACAGGGGGGCAATCAGCCCCAGCATTTT; CDR3 protein: CASSLAGQGGNQPQHF
D gene: NA; clone size: NA; V gene: TRBV28; J gene: TRBJ1-5; CDR3 DNA: TGTGCCAGCAGTTTATCGACGGGGTCCCAGCATTTT; CDR3 protein: CASSLSTGSQHF
D gene: TRBD2; clone size: NA; V gene: TRBV7-9; J gene: TRBJ2-1; CDR3 DNA: TGTGCCAGCAGCTCACCAATGGGACTAGCGGGAGTGGAAGAGCAGTTCTTC; CDR3 protein: CASSSPMGLAGVEEQFF
D gene: TRBD1; clone size: NA; V gene: TRBV28; J gene: TRBJ1-2; CDR3 DNA: TGTGCCAGCAGTCCCGGGACAGCCAATAACTATGGCTACACCTTC; CDR3 protein: CASSPGTANNYGYTF
D gene: TRBD1; clone size: NA; V gene: TRBV4-2; J gene: TRBJ1-5; CDR3 DNA: TGTGCCAGCAGCCAAGTCGGCAGGGGGCAGTTGGGCAATCAGCCCCAGCATTTT; CDR3 protein: CASSQVGRGQLGNQPQHF
D gene: NA; clone size: NA; V gene: TRBV30; J gene: TRBJ2-3; CDR3 DNA: TGTGCCTGGAGTGCAGGGGGCACAGATACGCAGTATTTT; CDR3 protein: CAWSAGGTDTQYF
D gene: TRBD1; clone size: NA; V gene: TRBV7-9; J gene: TRBJ1-1; CDR3 DNA: TGTGCCAGCAGCCCCGGACAGGGGTTTCCGGAAGCTTTCTTT; CDR3 protein: CASSPGQGFPEAFF
D gene: TRBD1; clone size: NA; V gene: TRBV13; J gene: TRBJ2-3; CDR3 DNA: TGTGCCAGCAGCTTTGGACAGGGAGAGGATACGCAGTATTTT; CDR3 protein: CASSFGQGEDTQYF
D gene: TRBD2; clone size: few; V gene: TRBV9; J gene: TRBJ2-7; CDR3 DNA: TGTGCCAGCAGCGTAGTGGGGGAGGGCCCCTTCGAGCAGTACTTC; CDR3 protein: CASSVVGEGPFEQYF
D gene: NA; clone size: NA; V gene: TRBV12-3/TRBV12-4; J gene: TRBJ1-3; CDR3 DNA: TGTGCCAGCAGGGGCCTTTTAAACACCATATATTTT; CDR3 protein: CASRGLLNTIYF
D gene: NA; clone size: once; V gene: TRBV7-2; J gene: TRBJ2-7; CDR3 DNA: TGTGCCAGCAGCCCGAAGGGCGGGCAGGAATCCTACGAGCAGTACTTC; CDR3 protein: CASSPKGGQESYEQYF
D gene: NA; clone size: once; V gene: TRBV5-1; J gene: TRBJ1-6; CDR3 DNA: TGCGCCAGCAGCTCCCAGGACAGAGGGCTGAATTCACCCCTCCACTTT; CDR3 protein: CASSSQDRGLNSPLHF
D gene: NA; clone size: NA; V gene: TRBV5-5; J gene: TRBJ1-1; CDR3 DNA: TGTGCCAGCAGTGGGAGGAACACTGAAGCTTTCTTT; CDR3 protein: CASSGRNTEAFF
D gene: TRBD1; clone size: NA; V gene: TRBV27; J gene: TRBJ1-4; CDR3 DNA: TGTGCCAGCAGTCGGGACAGGGGTTATGAAAAACTGTTTTTT; CDR3 protein: CASSRDRGYEKLFF
D gene: TRBD1; clone size: NA; V gene: TRBV29-1; J gene: TRBJ2-5; CDR3 DNA: TGCAGCGTTGCAGGGGGCGGTGAGACCCAGTACTTC; CDR3 protein: CSVAGGGETQYF
D gene: TRBD2; clone size: once; V gene: TRBV6-5; J gene: TRBJ2-7; CDR3 DNA: TGTGCCAGCAGAGTAGCGGGAATCGGCTACGAGCAGTACTTC; CDR3 protein: CASRVAGIGYEQYF